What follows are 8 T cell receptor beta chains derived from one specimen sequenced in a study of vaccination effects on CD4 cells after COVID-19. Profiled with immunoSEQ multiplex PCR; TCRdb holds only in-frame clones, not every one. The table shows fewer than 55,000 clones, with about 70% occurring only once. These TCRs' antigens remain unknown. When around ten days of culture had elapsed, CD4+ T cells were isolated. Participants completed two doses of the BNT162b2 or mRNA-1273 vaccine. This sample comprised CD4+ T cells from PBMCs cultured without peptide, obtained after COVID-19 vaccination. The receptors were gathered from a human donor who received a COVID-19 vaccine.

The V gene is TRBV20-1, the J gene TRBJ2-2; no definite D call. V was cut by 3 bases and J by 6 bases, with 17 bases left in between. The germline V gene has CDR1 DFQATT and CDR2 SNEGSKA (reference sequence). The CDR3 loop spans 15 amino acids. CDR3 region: CSASLRGGQAGELFF. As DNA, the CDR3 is TGCAGTGCTAGTCTTCGCGGTGGCCAGGCCGGGGAGCTGTTTTTT.

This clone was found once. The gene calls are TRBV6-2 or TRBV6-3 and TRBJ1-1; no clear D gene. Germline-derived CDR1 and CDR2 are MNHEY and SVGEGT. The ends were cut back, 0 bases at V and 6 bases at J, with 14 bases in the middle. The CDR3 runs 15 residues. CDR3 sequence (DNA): TGTGCCAGCAGTTACTCGCCCGTATCGGGCGCTGAAGCTTTCTTT. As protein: CASSYSPVSGAEAFF.

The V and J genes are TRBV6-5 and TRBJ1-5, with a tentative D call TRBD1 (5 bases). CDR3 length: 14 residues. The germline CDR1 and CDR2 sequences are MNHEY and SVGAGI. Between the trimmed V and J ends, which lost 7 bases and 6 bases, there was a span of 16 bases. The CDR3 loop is CASTPSGRGQPQHF. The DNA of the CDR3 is TGTGCCAGCACTCCCTCAGGGAGGGGTCAGCCCCAGCATTTT.

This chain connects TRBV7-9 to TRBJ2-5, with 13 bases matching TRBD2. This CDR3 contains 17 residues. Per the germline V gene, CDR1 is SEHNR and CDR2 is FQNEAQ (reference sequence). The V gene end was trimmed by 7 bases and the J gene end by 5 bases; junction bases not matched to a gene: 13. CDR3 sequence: CASIPGLAGAPMETQYF. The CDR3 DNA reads TGTGCCAGCATTCCCGGACTAGCGGGGGCGCCGATGGAGACCCAGTACTTC.

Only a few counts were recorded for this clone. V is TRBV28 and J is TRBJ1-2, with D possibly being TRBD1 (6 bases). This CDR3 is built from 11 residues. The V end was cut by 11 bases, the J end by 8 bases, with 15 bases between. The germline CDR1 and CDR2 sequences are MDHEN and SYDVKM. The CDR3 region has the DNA TGTGCCGGGGCAGGGGCCGGCGGCTACACCTTC. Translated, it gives CAGAGAGGYTF.

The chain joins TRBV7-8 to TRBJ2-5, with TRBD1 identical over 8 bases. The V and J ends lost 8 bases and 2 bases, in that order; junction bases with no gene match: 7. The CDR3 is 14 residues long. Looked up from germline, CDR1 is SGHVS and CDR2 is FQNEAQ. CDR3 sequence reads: CASSRGRTQETQYF. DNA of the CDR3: TGTGCCAGCTCCAGGGGGCGAACGCAAGAGACCCAGTACTTC.

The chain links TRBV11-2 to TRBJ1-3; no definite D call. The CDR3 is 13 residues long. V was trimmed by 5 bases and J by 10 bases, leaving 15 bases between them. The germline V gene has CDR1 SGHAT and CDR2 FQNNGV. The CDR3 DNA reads TGTGCCAGCAGCCCCTTTAAAGGGAATACCATATATTTT. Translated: CASSPFKGNTIYF.

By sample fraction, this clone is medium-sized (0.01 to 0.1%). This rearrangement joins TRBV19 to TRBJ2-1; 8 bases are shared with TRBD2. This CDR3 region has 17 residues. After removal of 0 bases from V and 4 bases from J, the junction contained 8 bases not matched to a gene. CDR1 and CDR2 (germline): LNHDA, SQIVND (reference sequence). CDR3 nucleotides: TGTGCCAGTAGTATAGAAGGACGGGAGGGTGTGTACAATGAGCAGTTCTTC. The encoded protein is CASSIEGREGVYNEQFF.